The clone carrying this T cell receptor (beta chain) turned up a few times. The antigen remains unidentified. Sequence at one end of the junction differs from germline and may be a read error. The sample comes from a study of response to subunit inactivated influenza vaccine. The study, taken as a whole, reports: New T cells are recruited in small numbers by each seasonal influenza vaccination, according to the authors' suggestion.

Via MiXCR, TCRdb re-called the RT-PCR reads, giving one row per CDR3 protein. The data show about 700,000 distinct CDR3 sequences, with about 14% seen just once and less than 9% held by the top ten. The CDR3 runs to 16 residues. Germline V gene lookup returns CDR1 KGHDR and CDR2 SFDVKD. This receptor was identified in a man aged 50 or older who received an inactivated influenza vaccine. Sequences were derived from PBMCs from blood, sampled around 15 days before vaccination. J is TRBJ2-1 and V is TRBV24-1; TRBD2 aligns across 9 bases. CDR3 nucleotides: TGTGCCACCAGTGCTTTGACTAGCGGAGACTACAATGAGCAGTTCTTC. Translated: CATSALTSGDYNEQFF.